Listed below are T cell receptor beta chains from one sample, sequenced in a study of patients and donors after allogeneic stem cell transplantation. Each CDR3 protein gets one entry after TCRdb re-called the RT-PCR reads with MiXCR. The data contain about 960,000 distinct CDR3 sequences, roughly 18% of them singletons. Sequenced input: blood, either unsorted or a sorted T cell fraction (not recorded which). These receptors all stem from a human donor who was either an allogeneic HSCT recipient or a stem cell or donor lymphocyte infusion donor (not recorded which). It is not recorded whose cells these are; they may come from a transplant donor. Each CDR3 is given with its conserved first and last residue. D genes are given only for firm matches. Size is omitted from some rows. Given values are once, few, many or a class for expanded clones.

clone_size,v_call,j_call,d_call,cdr3_nt,cdr3_aa
few,TRBV5-1,TRBJ2-1,.,TGCGCCAGCAGCTTGGCCGGAGCACCAGGTTTCGAGCAGTTCTTC,CASSLAGAPGFEQFF
few,TRBV28,TRBJ1-2,.,TGTGCCAGCGGGTGGAGAGGCTATGGCTACACCTTC,CASGWRGYGYTF
many,TRBV4-2,TRBJ1-1,.,TGTGCCAGCAGCCAAGATGGGCACCCAGCACTCACAAACACTGAAGCTTTCTTT,CASSQDGHPALTNTEAFF
few,TRBV2,TRBJ2-1,.,TGTGCCAGCAGTGATGTGGGCGGCTCTCAGGAGCAGTTCTTC,CASSDVGGSQEQFF
few,TRBV4-3,TRBJ2-7,TRBD2,TGCGCCAGCAGCCAAACGGGACTAGCGGGGAACACCTACGAGCAGTACTTC,CASSQTGLAGNTYEQYF
few,TRBV5-1,TRBJ2-7,.,TGCGCCAGCAGCTTGGCCCGGGGAGGCCTGAGCGAGCAGTACTTC,CASSLARGGLSEQYF
few,TRBV7-8,TRBJ2-7,TRBD2,TGTGCCAGCAGCCCAAGAGGGACTAGCTACGAGCAGTACTTC,CASSPRGTSYEQYF
many,TRBV27,TRBJ2-1,.,TGTGCCAGCTACACGGGGGCGGCCGCCTACAATGAGCAGTTCTTC,CASYTGAAAYNEQFF
.,TRBV5-4,TRBJ2-7,TRBD2,TGTGCCAGCCGGCGGGAGACCCACGAGCAGTACTTC,CASRRETHEQYF
.,TRBV7-2,TRBJ1-6,TRBD1,TGTGCCAGCAGCTCTCGGACAGGGGAGAATTCACCCCTCCACTTT,CASSSRTGENSPLHF
many,TRBV29-1,TRBJ2-1,.,TGCAGCTATTGGACGGCCCACAATGAGCAGTTCTTC,CSYWTAHNEQFF
.,TRBV20-1,TRBJ2-7,.,TGCAGTGCACCCGGGACCTGGGACGAGCAGTACTTC,CSAPGTWDEQYF
.,TRBV12-3/TRBV12-4,TRBJ2-2,.,TGTGCCAGCAGTAAAACTCAGGGCCCCGGGGAGCTGTTTTTT,CASSKTQGPGELFF
few,TRBV20-1,TRBJ1-6,.,TGCAGTGCTAGCCCGGGACGGTATAATTCACCCCTCCACTTT,CSASPGRYNSPLHF
.,TRBV24-1,TRBJ2-7,TRBD1,TGTGCCACCAGTCGGGGACAGGACACCTACGAGCAGTACTTC,CATSRGQDTYEQYF
many,TRBV12-3/TRBV12-4,TRBJ2-5,.,TGTGCCAGCAGCCTGGGGGTCGGGGAGACCCAGTACTTC,CASSLGVGETQYF
.,TRBV2,TRBJ1-4,.,TGTGCCAGCGGCAGGGTAAATGAAAAACTGTTTTTT,CASGRVNEKLFF
.,TRBV5-1,TRBJ2-1,TRBD2,TGCGCCAGCAGCTTGGATAGGACTAGCGGGAGGGGGACCTTATCCTACAATGAGCAGTTCTTC,CASSLDRTSGRGTLSYNEQFF
many,TRBV25-1,TRBJ1-6,.,TGTGCCAGCAGTGAGTCTCCGGGTAACTCACCCCTCCACTTT,CASSESPGNSPLHF
few,TRBV6-5,TRBJ2-3,.,TGTGCCAGCAGTTACTCGCCGGTCAGATCTAGCACAGATACGCAGTATTTT,CASSYSPVRSSTDTQYF
.,TRBV25-1,TRBJ2-1,.,TGTGCCAGCAGTGATATCCGCCCCGGGGGAGAGCAGTTCTTC,CASSDIRPGGEQFF
.,TRBV5-6,TRBJ2-7,TRBD1,TGTGCCAGCAGCGAGTTAGGACAGGGGCTTTACGAGCAGTACTTC,CASSELGQGLYEQYF
.,TRBV5-1,TRBJ2-4,.,TGCGCCAGCAGCTTTAACCGACAGGCAGGACCCAAAAACATTCAGTACTTC,CASSFNRQAGPKNIQYF
few,TRBV7-9,TRBJ1-2,TRBD1,TGTGCCAGCAGTTCTGCCGGGACAGGAGCCTCCTATGGCTACACCTTC,CASSSAGTGASYGYTF
.,TRBV5-1,TRBJ2-5,.,TGCGCCAGCAGACTGACTGGCCTACAAGAGACCCAGTACTTC,CASRLTGLQETQYF
.,TRBV5-1,TRBJ2-1,TRBD2,TGCGCCAGCAGCCCTTCCCTAGCGGGGGGATGGGAGGAGCAGTTCTTC,CASSPSLAGGWEEQFF
.,TRBV19,TRBJ1-3,.,TGTGCCAGTAGCCCCTCGAGTAGTTCTGGAAACACCATATATTTT,CASSPSSSSGNTIYF
few,TRBV27,TRBJ2-1,.,TGTGCCAGCAGTGACTTGGGACTCCTCAATGAGCAGTTCTTC,CASSDLGLLNEQFF
.,TRBV20-1,TRBJ2-5,.,TGCAGTGCCGGCCTGGAAGAGACCCAGTACTTC,CSAGLEETQYF
few,TRBV11-2,TRBJ2-3,.,TGTGCCAGCAGGTCCTCAGCAGGGGGGATTAGCACAGATACGCAGTATTTT,CASRSSAGGISTDTQYF
.,TRBV24-1,TRBJ1-5,TRBD1,TGTGCCACCGGCACACGACAGGGTGGCAATCAGCCCCAGCATTTT,CATGTRQGGNQPQHF
.,TRBV27,TRBJ2-2,.,TGTGCCAGCAGGCGCAGCCAGGGACACACCGGGGAGCTGTTTTTT,CASRRSQGHTGELFF
.,TRBV15,TRBJ1-1,.,TGTGCCACCAGCAGAGATGCTCCGACAGCGAACACTGAAGCTTTCTTT,CATSRDAPTANTEAFF
.,TRBV12-3/TRBV12-4,TRBJ1-5,.,TGTGCCAGCAGTTGGGAGTTCAATCAGCCCCAGCATTTT,CASSWEFNQPQHF
many,TRBV12-3/TRBV12-4,TRBJ2-1,.,TGTGCCAGCAGTTTGGTTTTTAAGTACAATGAGCAGTTCTTC,CASSLVFKYNEQFF
few,TRBV5-1,TRBJ2-1,TRBD2,TGCGCCAGCGGGACTCCTCTCGGGAGGACGGGGAATGAGCAGTTCTTC,CASGTPLGRTGNEQFF
few,TRBV5-1,TRBJ2-7,.,TGCGCCAGCAGCCCACGTGAAGGTGTTTACGAGCAGTACTTC,CASSPREGVYEQYF
.,TRBV6-1,TRBJ2-3,.,TGTGCCAGCAGTCAGGGGGGACTACCCTTCACAGATACGCAGTATTTT,CASSQGGLPFTDTQYF
many,TRBV29-1,TRBJ1-2,.,TGCAGCGTTGACGGACAACTCACCGGGGGCTACACCTTC,CSVDGQLTGGYTF
few,TRBV24-1,TRBJ1-6,.,TGTGCCACCGAACGGGGCATTGGTTCACCCCTCCACTTT,CATERGIGSPLHF
few,TRBV11-1,TRBJ2-7,TRBD2,TGTGCCAGCAGCTTAGGCTTGGCGGGGGGACTCTCCTACGAGCAGTACTTC,CASSLGLAGGLSYEQYF
many,TRBV5-1,TRBJ2-4,.,TGCGCCAGCAGCTTAATCCCCGGGACAATTGCGAACATTCAGTACTTC,CASSLIPGTIANIQYF
.,TRBV6-5,TRBJ1-4,.,TGTGCCAGCAGTTACGGGGGGGGCGAGGAAAAACTGTTTTTT,CASSYGGGEEKLFF
.,TRBV20-1,TRBJ1-2,TRBD1,TGCAGTGCTAGAGCCGGGACAGGGGGCAACTATGGCTACACCTTC,CSARAGTGGNYGYTF
few,TRBV7-2,TRBJ2-3,.,TGTGCCAGCAGCTTAGTGGGAAGGGCAGATACGCAGTATTTT,CASSLVGRADTQYF
many,TRBV5-1,TRBJ2-7,TRBD1,TGCGCCAGCAGCTCCTTGACAGGGGGCCTCTACGAGCAGTACTTC,CASSSLTGGLYEQYF
few,TRBV29-1,TRBJ2-1,.,TGCAGCACCCTGACAGGTCTAAATGAGCAGTTCTTC,CSTLTGLNEQFF
.,TRBV7-2,TRBJ2-5,.,TGTGCCAGCAGCTTAGTACCGGGGCCCCGGGAAGAGACCCAGTACTTC,CASSLVPGPREETQYF
.,TRBV7-2,TRBJ1-2,TRBD1,TGTGCCAGCAGCTTCCTCTCGACAGGGACGAACTATGGCTACACCTTC,CASSFLSTGTNYGYTF
few,TRBV6-1,TRBJ2-5,.,TGTGCCAGCAGACGAGAAGGGGGGGGGTCCCAGTACTTC,CASRREGGGSQYF